This passage covers 24 T cell receptor beta chains from one sample sequenced in a study of radiotherapy plus CTLA-4 blockade in lung cancer (dated by TCRdb to about 2018). The library was prepared using the immunoSEQ multiplex PCR assay. TCRdb retrieved this table from immuneACCESS and kept in-frame rearrangements only. Not all clones are present; in checked studies, unresolved V genes account for under half, and no reason is known for the remainder. Recorded for this sample are about 77,000 clones; under 75% of them occurred a single time. The biggest ten clones account for roughly 10% of the sample. Material: peripheral blood, obtained from a patient treated with radiotherapy plus ipilimumab. The receptors were gathered from a human donor with non-small cell lung cancer whose response to radiotherapy plus ipilimumab could not be evaluated.

This clone was seen once. The chain uses TRBV7-6 and TRBJ1-4; 11 nucleotides align to TRBD1. The J segment lost 4 bases and the V segment lost 2 bases, leaving 6 bases of the junction unmatched. This CDR3 region has 17 residues. CDR1 and CDR2 (germline): SGHVS, FNYEAQ. The CDR3 nucleotides read TGTGCCAGCAGCTTATGGACAGGGGGCGAGATTAATGAAAAACTGTTTTTT. This gives the protein CASSLWTGGEINEKLFF.

This sequence joins TRBV10-3 and TRBJ2-5; TRBD1 agrees at 7 bases. The trim removed 6 bases at V and 3 bases at J, leaving 13 bases unmatched. Per germline, CDR1 ENHRY and CDR2 SYGVKD. There are 16 residues in the CDR3. CDR3 in DNA: TGTGCCATCAGACCCACAGGGGTTGGGGACGAAGAGACCCAGTACTTC. Translating gives CAIRPTGVGDEETQYF.

The genes are TRBV5-1 and TRBJ1-2; D is ambiguous. Trimming took 0 bases from V and 5 from J, leaving 17 bases between them. The CDR3 consists of 16 residues. Per the germline V gene, CDR1 is SGHRS and CDR2 is YFSETQ. As DNA, the CDR3 is TGCGCCAGCAGCTTGGGTCAGGACCCCGCGGGGTATGGCTACACCTTC. This sequence encodes CASSLGQDPAGYGYTF.

This clone was recorded only once. V and J are TRBV29-1 and TRBJ1-1; 8 bases are shared with TRBD1. This CDR3 is built from 13 residues. Germline trimming cut 7 bases from V and 1 base from J; bases unmatched to any gene: 5. The V gene's germline CDR1 is SQVTM and CDR2 ANQGSEA. The CDR3 loop is CSASDRGNTEAFF. The CDR3 DNA reads TGCAGCGCCTCTGACAGGGGGAACACTGAAGCTTTCTTT.

The chain employs TRBV4-1 and TRBJ2-7, with 11 bases matching TRBD2. Germline lookup yields CDR1 MGHRA and CDR2 YSYEKL. The CDR3 covers 16 residues. Trimming removed 0 bases from V and 3 bases from J; junction bases left unmatched: 4. The CDR3 here is CASSQDSGLADYEQYF. DNA of the CDR3: TGCGCCAGCAGCCAAGATTCGGGACTAGCGGACTACGAGCAGTACTTC.

The rearrangement uses TRBV29-1 and TRBJ1-2; D gene unclear. Between the trimmed V and J ends, which lost 3 bases and 2 bases, there was a span of 10 bases. Germline V gives CDR1 SQVTM, CDR2 ANQGSEA. The CDR3 covers 13 residues. This CDR3 reads CSVESGSNYGYTF. DNA for the CDR3: TGCAGCGTTGAGTCGGGTTCGAACTATGGCTACACCTTC.

The genes are TRBV28 and TRBJ2-7; D is unresolved. V lost 8 bases, J lost 2 bases, and 10 bases lay in between. CDR1 and CDR2 (germline): MDHEN, SYDVKM. This CDR3 spans 12 amino acids. The CDR3: CASFGRAYEQYF. CDR3 nucleotide sequence: TGTGCCAGCTTCGGTCGCGCCTACGAGCAGTACTTC.

This clone came up once. The genes are TRBV27 and TRBJ2-5; 10 bases match TRBD1. The ends lost 4 bases at V and 5 bases at J; junction bases unmatched: 10. The CDR3 consists of 16 residues. From germline, CDR1 is MNHEY and CDR2 SMNVEV (reference sequence). The CDR3 nucleotides are TGTGCCAGCAGTTCCCTGTACCGGGACAGGGGTGAGACCCAGTACTTC. Protein: CASSSLYRDRGETQYF.

The sample holds a few counts of this clone. This chain connects TRBV4-3 to TRBJ2-7; 7 nucleotides match TRBD2. CDR3 length: 15 residues. With 4 bases clipped from V and 2 bases from J, the junction kept 8 bases outside the gene matches. Germline assignment: CDR1 LGHNA and CDR2 YSLEER. The CDR3 reads CASSLSRGGTYEQYF. CDR3 nucleotide sequence: TGCGCCAGCAGCCTATCAAGGGGAGGGACCTACGAGCAGTACTTC.

The J gene is TRBJ2-3, the V gene TRBV6-5; 14 nucleotides agree with TRBD2. Germline V gene lookup returns CDR1 MNHEY and CDR2 SVGAGI. The CDR3 length is 16 residues. V gave up 2 bases and J gave up 4 bases; unmatched junction bases: 2. The CDR3 region has the DNA TGTGCCAGCAGTTACCGACTAGCGGGAGGGCCAGATACGCAGTATTTT. This translates into CASSYRLAGGPDTQYF.

The chain is built from TRBV18 and TRBJ1-5; 9 positions match TRBD1. CDR3 length: 17 residues. Looked up from germline, CDR1 is KGHSH and CDR2 is LQKENI. With V trimmed by 2 bases and J by 0 bases, 5 bases remained unmatched. The DNA for the CDR3 is TGTGCCAGCTCACCAGGGACAGGGCAATATAGCAATCAGCCCCAGCATTTT. This encodes CASSPGTGQYSNQPQHF.

The chain is built from TRBV10-3 and TRBJ2-7; TRBD2 matches at 12 bases. In germline, CDR1 is ENHRY, CDR2 SYGVKD. V shed 6 bases, J shed 5 bases, and the junction held 23 bases outside the gene matches. CDR3 length equals 20 residues. CDR3: CAISPPLGFLASGGGDEQYF. CDR3 DNA: TGTGCCATCAGCCCCCCTCTCGGTTTCCTCGCTAGCGGGGGGGGCGACGAGCAGTACTTC.

The chain carries TRBV5-1 and TRBJ2-3, with TRBD1 identical over 8 bases. This CDR3 comprises 18 residues. The V and J ends lost 0 bases and 3 bases, in that order; junction bases with no gene match: 12. Germline loops: CDR1 SGHRS, CDR2 YFSETQ. CDR3 amino acids: CASSLAGLRTGFTDTQYF. CDR3 DNA: TGCGCCAGCAGCTTGGCCGGGTTGAGGACAGGGTTTACAGATACGCAGTATTTT. Complete variable domain (other parts from reference TRBV5-1 and TRBJ2-3): KAGVTQTPRYLIKTRGQQVTLSCSPISGHRSVSWYQQTPGQGLQFLFEYFSETQRNKGNFPGRFSGRQFSNSRSEMNVSTLELGDSALYLCASSLAGLRTGFTDTQYFGPGTRLTVL.

This rearrangement joins TRBV6-1 to TRBJ2-7; the D gene is possibly TRBD2 (6 bases). Trimming left V 1 base short and J 4 bases short, with 14 bases between. From germline, CDR1 is MNHNS and CDR2 SASEGT. The CDR3 is made up of 15 amino acids. CDR3 residues: CASSEGPEGLYEQYF. CDR3 sequence (DNA): TGTGCCAGCAGTGAAGGGCCGGAGGGACTTTACGAGCAGTACTTC.

The sample holds a few counts of this clone. One end of the junction varies from germline; a read error may be responsible. This CDR3 is also generated by other DNA sequences in the sample. The V and J genes are TRBV30 and TRBJ1-6; D is uncertain. This CDR3 region has 15 residues. Germline V CDR1 and CDR2: GTSNPN, SVGIG (reference sequence). CDR3 DNA sequence: TGTGCCTGGAGCGGACTTAGCTCCTATAATTCCCCCCTCCACTTT. Translating it yields CAWSGLSSYNSPLHF.

The gene calls are TRBV4-1 and TRBJ1-1; D is ambiguous. CDR1 MGHRA and CDR2 YSYEKL come from the germline V gene. The CDR3 has 13 amino acids. The V gene lost 1 base and the J gene lost 11 bases, with 14 bases spanning the gap. Written as DNA, the CDR3 is TGCGCCAGCAGCCAAGTTCCGGGAGGAGCGGCTTTCTTT. Residues: CASSQVPGGAAFF.

The V call is TRBV15, the J call TRBJ2-7, with a tentative D call TRBD1 (6 bases). CDR3 length: 15 amino acids. V lost 0 bases and J lost 2, with 11 bases in between. Germline V CDR1 and CDR2: LNHNV, YYDKDF (reference sequence). The CDR3 DNA reads as TGTGCCACCAGCAGAGATCGGACAGCTCCCTACGAGCAGTACTTC. Its protein is CATSRDRTAPYEQYF.

The V call is TRBV11-3, the J call TRBJ1-2, with 7 bases matching TRBD1. Trimming cost V 6 bases and J 7 bases; bases outside gene matches: 8. The CDR3 contains 13 residues. Germline values: CDR1 SGHNT, CDR2 YENEEA. The DNA for the CDR3 is TGTGCCAGCAGACCGACAGGGAAGGGTGGCTACACCTTC. This sequence encodes CASRPTGKGGYTF.

J is TRBJ1-1 and V is TRBV23-1, with D maybe TRBD1 (6 bases). TRBV23-1 is recorded as an ORF, its role being uncertain. This CDR3 comprises 12 residues. The V end lost 7 bases, the J end lost 7 bases, and 13 bases lay between the germline ends. CDR3 DNA: TGCGCCAGCATTAAGGGCAGGGGTGAAGCTTTCTTT. Translating it yields CASIKGRGEAFF.

The gene calls are TRBV10-3 and TRBJ1-1, with unresolved D. Germline lookup yields CDR1 ENHRY and CDR2 SYGVKD. Between the trimmed V and J ends, which lost 3 bases and 1 base, there was a span of 6 bases. CDR3 length: 13 residues. This CDR3 reads CAISELRNTEAFF. The CDR3 bases are TGTGCCATCAGTGAACTGAGGAACACTGAAGCTTTCTTT.

The chain is built from TRBV27 and TRBJ2-7; 8 nucleotides line up with TRBD1. This CDR3 comprises 15 residues. Germline trimming cut 6 bases from V and 1 base from J; bases unmatched to any gene: 8. The germline V gene has CDR1 MNHEY and CDR2 SMNVEV (reference sequence). Written as DNA, the CDR3 is TGTGCCAGCAGCATTCGGACAGGGCTGTCCTACGAGCAGTACTTC. It translates to CASSIRTGLSYEQYF.

This clone has just one count. Here the CDR3 reads CASSQGAGGAGEQYF. As DNA, the CDR3 is TGCGCCAGCAGCCAAGGGGCAGGGGGCGCGGGGGAGCAGTACTTC. V is TRBV4-1 and J is TRBJ2-7, with 8 bases lining up with TRBD1. This CDR3 contains 15 residues. CDR1 and CDR2 (germline): MGHRA, YSYEKL. Trimming removed 1 base from V and 7 bases from J; junction bases left unmatched: 9.

This chain uses TRBV7-7 with TRBJ1-5; unclear D gene. CDR3 length: 13 residues. The V end lost 3 bases, the J end lost 4 bases, and 7 bases lay between the germline ends. Germline CDR1 SSHAT, CDR2 FNYEAQ (reference sequence). The CDR3 loop is CASSLTPNQPQHF. CDR3 sequence (DNA): TGTGCCAGCAGCTTGACACCGAATCAGCCCCAGCATTTT.

The CDR3 coding sequence is TGTGCCAGCAGCTCTGACAGGGATACGCAGTATTTT. Its translation: CASSSDRDTQYF. V is TRBV7-2 and J is TRBJ2-3, with a weak D call TRBD1 (6 bases). V was clipped by 4 bases and J by 6 bases, with 8 bases between them. The CDR3 runs 12 residues. Germline assignment: CDR1 SGHTA and CDR2 FQGNSA.